This TCR beta chain was found in a study of neoadjuvant anti-PD-1 for oral cavity cancer. Sequencing was performed with immunoSEQ multiplex PCR; in TCRdb, only in-frame clones are kept and a portion is missing. The sample contains around 31,000 clones, approximately 87% of which appear only once. Findings and caveats of the study: Higher pretreatment Treg/Th17 ratios tracked higher pretreatment blood clonality.

For this clone: The antigen is undetermined.

The clonotype was recovered from a person aged 35-80 years with oral cavity squamous cell carcinoma. This specimen was PBMCs, taken before nivolumab (anti-PD-1) treatment.

CDR3 residues: CASSQEGGQPQHF. For the CDR3, the DNA is TGCGCCAGCAGCCAAGAGGGTGGGCAGCCCCAGCATTTT. The V and J genes are TRBV4-3 and TRBJ1-5, with D unclear. The ends were cut back, 0 bases at V and 7 bases at J, with 7 bases in the middle. Germline V gene lookup returns CDR1 LGHNA and CDR2 YSLEER. This CDR3 has 13 residues.